The rows below give T cell receptor beta chains drawn from one sample of a study of blood T cell repertoires in COVID-19. This table comes from immunoSEQ multiplex PCR, and its TCRdb copy is limited to in-frame clones, with some not included. The sample includes about 31,000 clones, approximately 90% of them seen just once. Sample: peripheral blood. These receptors all stem from a human donor in a cohort sampled during active COVID-19. CDR3s include the opening cysteine and the closing phenylalanine or tryptophan. Each record gives: clone size, V gene, J gene, D gene, CDR3 DNA, CDR3 protein. D genes are given only for firm matches. Expanded clones get a size class; other rows say once, few or many, or leave the size out.

size: -; V: TRBV5-1; J: TRBJ2-3; D: TRBD2; DNA: TGCGCCAGCAGCCCGACTGAAGCGGGAGGACCAGATACGCAGTATTTT; CDR3: CASSPTEAGGPDTQYF
size: -; V: TRBV7-9; J: TRBJ1-1; D: TRBD1; DNA: TGTGCCAGCAGCTTAGGGACAGGGTACACTGAAGCTTTCTTT; CDR3: CASSLGTGYTEAFF
size: few; V: TRBV6-5; J: TRBJ2-5; D: TRBD1; DNA: TGTGCCAGCGGGACAGGGGGAGAGACCCAGTACTTC; CDR3: CASGTGGETQYF
size: -; V: TRBV27; J: TRBJ1-1; D: -; DNA: TGTGCCAGCAGTTGGGACAAGGCGGCAGGTGAAGCTTTCTTT; CDR3: CASSWDKAAGEAFF
size: -; V: TRBV5-1; J: TRBJ1-3; D: -; DNA: TGCGCCAGCACAAGGACTGCGGGCTCTGGAAACACCATATATTTT; CDR3: CASTRTAGSGNTIYF
size: -; V: TRBV10-3; J: TRBJ2-2; D: -; DNA: TGTGCCATCAGTGGGGGGACTTCCAACACCGGGGAGCTGTTTTTT; CDR3: CAISGGTSNTGELFF
size: -; V: TRBV6-5; J: TRBJ1-3; D: -; DNA: TGTGCCAGCAGCGCCCGAGTCCCTGGAAACACCATATATTTT; CDR3: CASSARVPGNTIYF
size: -; V: TRBV7-9; J: TRBJ1-2; D: -; DNA: TGTGCCAGCAGCTTAGTTACGACAGTGACTGGCTACACCTTC; CDR3: CASSLVTTVTGYTF
size: -; V: TRBV24-1; J: TRBJ2-2; D: TRBD1; DNA: TGTGCCACCAGTGTTAACAGGGGGGCGGACACCGGGGAGCTGTTTTTT; CDR3: CATSVNRGADTGELFF
size: -; V: TRBV19; J: TRBJ1-1; D: -; DNA: TGTGCCAGTAGTAAGGGCGGGACTTCTGAAGCTTTCTTT; CDR3: CASSKGGTSEAFF
size: -; V: TRBV24-1; J: TRBJ2-3; D: -; DNA: TGTGCCACCAGTGATTTGGCGGCAGGGATCACAGATACGCAGTATTTT; CDR3: CATSDLAAGITDTQYF
size: -; V: TRBV29-1; J: TRBJ1-4; D: -; DNA: TGCAGCGGAGGCTCTAATGAAAAACTGTTTTTT; CDR3: CSGGSNEKLFF
size: -; V: TRBV2; J: TRBJ1-5; D: -; DNA: TGTGCCAGCAGTGTCGGCAGGTACAATCAGCCCCAGCATTTT; CDR3: CASSVGRYNQPQHF
size: -; V: TRBV4-1; J: TRBJ1-2; D: -; DNA: TGCGCCAGCAGCCAAGTTTTCGCGAGGGATGGCTACACCTTC; CDR3: CASSQVFARDGYTF
size: few; V: TRBV27; J: TRBJ2-1; D: TRBD1; DNA: TGTGCCAGCAGATATGGACAGGGGGTGTACAATGAGCAGTTCTTC; CDR3: CASRYGQGVYNEQFF
size: -; V: TRBV5-5; J: TRBJ2-5; D: -; DNA: TGTGCCAGCAGCTTGGGGAGGGAAGAGACCCAGTACTTC; CDR3: CASSLGREETQYF
size: -; V: TRBV11-3; J: TRBJ2-3; D: TRBD2; DNA: TGTGCCAGCAGCCTCGTGGGGGGGGAATCAGATACGCAGTATTTT; CDR3: CASSLVGGESDTQYF
size: -; V: TRBV10-3; J: TRBJ2-1; D: TRBD2; DNA: TGTGCCATCCAGGATGTGGCGGGAGGGCGGCAGTTCTTC; CDR3: CAIQDVAGGRQFF
size: -; V: TRBV6-5; J: TRBJ1-1; D: -; DNA: TGTGCCAGCAGTACCCACAGGGCCCCGAACACTGAAGCTTTCTTT; CDR3: CASSTHRAPNTEAFF
size: -; V: TRBV21-1; J: TRBJ2-3; D: -; DNA: TGTGCCAGAGTTTCCGGGACAGGTCCCCCAGATACGCAGTATTTT; CDR3: CARVSGTGPPDTQYF
size: -; V: TRBV6-5; J: TRBJ1-4; D: -; DNA: TGTGCCAGCACCAGGGGATCCTCTAATGAAAAACTGTTTTTT; CDR3: CASTRGSSNEKLFF
size: once; V: TRBV7-2; J: TRBJ1-1; D: -; DNA: TGTGCCAGCAGCTTAGCGGGACTGGACTCTGAGGGGGCTTTCTTT; CDR3: CASSLAGLDSEGAFF
size: -; V: TRBV2; J: TRBJ1-1; D: TRBD1; DNA: TGTGCCAGCAGTCGTCCCGGGACAGGGTTACCCGATGAAGCTTTCTTT; CDR3: CASSRPGTGLPDEAFF
size: -; V: TRBV5-1; J: TRBJ1-1; D: -; DNA: TGCGCCAGCAGCCCCTCAGGGGTCACTGAAGCTTTCTTT; CDR3: CASSPSGVTEAFF
size: -; V: TRBV11-2; J: TRBJ2-3; D: TRBD2; DNA: TGTGCCAGCAGCCCGCGAGATAGCGGGGGCCTAAGCACAGATACGCAGTATTTT; CDR3: CASSPRDSGGLSTDTQYF
size: -; V: TRBV19; J: TRBJ1-4; D: TRBD1; DNA: TGTGCCAGTTTGAAGACAGGGTCGGCTAATGAAAAACTGTTTTTT; CDR3: CASLKTGSANEKLFF
size: once; V: TRBV5-1; J: TRBJ1-4; D: -; DNA: TGCGCCAGCAGCTTGGATTCCTCGCGGGTCCGGGAAAAACTGTTTTTT; CDR3: CASSLDSSRVREKLFF
size: once; V: TRBV28; J: TRBJ1-2; D: TRBD1; DNA: TGTGCCAGCAGTGGGGGCTTAGGGACAGCTAACTATGGCTACACCTTC; CDR3: CASSGGLGTANYGYTF
size: -; V: TRBV18; J: TRBJ1-2; D: -; DNA: TGTGCCAGCTCACCTATCCGCGGACAAACAGGGTCTGGCTACACCTTC; CDR3: CASSPIRGQTGSGYTF
size: -; V: TRBV10-1; J: TRBJ1-2; D: TRBD1; DNA: TGCGCCATAAGGACCGGGACAGGGGGGCCTAACTATGGCTACACCTTC; CDR3: CAIRTGTGGPNYGYTF
size: -; V: TRBV5-1; J: TRBJ1-1; D: TRBD1; DNA: TGCGCCAGCAGCACCCGGGACAGGGGGCCTGAAGCTTTCTTT; CDR3: CASSTRDRGPEAFF
size: -; V: TRBV6-5; J: TRBJ2-2; D: TRBD1; DNA: TGTGCCAGCAGAGTACATCAGGGGGATACCGGGGAGCTGTTTTTT; CDR3: CASRVHQGDTGELFF
size: -; V: TRBV27; J: TRBJ1-5; D: TRBD1; DNA: TGTGCCAGCAGAATGACAGGGGGTAACTTGGCCCAGCATTTT; CDR3: CASRMTGGNLAQHF
size: -; V: TRBV7-8; J: TRBJ1-1; D: TRBD1; DNA: TGTGCCAGCAGGGGACAGAGGAACACTGAAGCTTTCTTT; CDR3: CASRGQRNTEAFF
size: few; V: TRBV4-2; J: TRBJ1-2; D: -; DNA: TGTGCCAGCAGCCAAGTCGCAGATTCGCCATCTTACACCTTC; CDR3: CASSQVADSPSYTF
size: -; V: TRBV6-6; J: TRBJ1-1; D: -; DNA: TGTGCCAGCAGTTATGCGGAGGACGGCACTGAAGCTTTCTTT; CDR3: CASSYAEDGTEAFF
size: -; V: TRBV27; J: TRBJ1-1; D: -; DNA: TGTGCCAGCAGTAACCCAGGGGCCGCTGAAGCTTTCTTT; CDR3: CASSNPGAAEAFF
size: -; V: TRBV5-5; J: TRBJ1-2; D: TRBD1; DNA: TGTGCCAGCAGCTTGGCCTTTCAGGGGGCCAACTATGGCTACACCTTC; CDR3: CASSLAFQGANYGYTF